This T cell receptor beta chain was recorded in a study of blood T cell repertoires in COVID-19. Study information: Collection of acute and convalescent COVID-19 samples took place in the United States, Italy and Spain. Nucleic acid was either cDNA or gDNA, and it came from T cells, B-cell-depleted T cells, or PBMCs.

Original analysis: Estimation of nucleated cell counts was performed using reference gene primer amplification. The assay was immunoSEQ multiplex PCR, and TCRdb's table has in-frame clones only and misses some. V, J and clone size are those of that table, while D and trimming were read from the DNA. The table has some 99,000 clones, 84% seen once. Trimming removed 3 bases at V and 5 bases at J, with 10 bases between. Germline CDR1 is MNHNS and CDR2 is SASEGT. This CDR3 spans 13 amino acids. The sequencing sample was made of peripheral blood. This chain uses TRBV6-1 with TRBJ1-2, with no clear D. This receptor was obtained from a woman between 45 and 60 years old with acute or convalescent COVID-19. CDR3 coding DNA: TGTGCCAGCAGTGATTCAACATTTTATGGCTACACCTTC. It translates to CASSDSTFYGYTF.